Shown below are 3 T cell receptor beta chains from a single sample sequenced in a study of regulatory T cells in long-lasting Graves disease. Regarding time point: newly diagnosed GD, antithyroid drugs for less than 3 months. RNA isolated from PBMCs was used to make the TCR library. To make TCR beta libraries, researchers used iRepertoire HTBI primers and Arm-PCR of CDR3 regions. TCRdb reprocessed the multiplex PCR reads via MiXCR and lists one record per CDR3 protein. Among about 400,000 distinct CDR3 sequences listed, around 15% were seen once. These data also formed part of another study, on T cells in Graves' hyperthyroidism and ophthalmopathy.

The source material was peripheral blood mononuclear cells (PBMCs), sampled at new diagnosis, from a patient treated with antithyroid drugs. The receptors originated from a woman aged 18-29 years with Graves disease.

This clonotype was observed at least ten times. V usage is TRBV30 and J usage is TRBJ2-7, with 8 nucleotides matching TRBD1. In germline, CDR1 is GTSNPN, CDR2 SVGIG (reference sequence). The CDR3 covers 13 residues. J gave up 5 bases and V 0 bases, and 3 bases lay outside the gene matches. This CDR3 reads CAWSVQGVDEQYF. The CDR3 region has the DNA TGTGCCTGGAGTGTACAGGGGGTCGACGAGCAGTACTTC. Looking up the rest from reference TRBV30 and TRBJ2-7 gives the full variable domain: SQTIHQWPATLVQPVGSPLSLECTVEGTSNPNLYWYRQAAGRGLQLLFYSVGIGQISSEVPQNLSASRPQDRQFILSSKKLLLSDSGFYLCAWSVQGVDEQYFGPGTRLTVT.

This clonotype was recorded many times. The chain links TRBV20-1 to TRBJ2-3; D is possibly TRBD1 (6 bases). The CDR3 is 13 residues long. V lost 5 bases, J lost 7 bases, and 16 bases lay in between. In germline, CDR1 is DFQATT, CDR2 SNEGSKA (reference sequence). The CDR3 sequence: CSAGHAGGNTQYF. The CDR3 nucleotides are TGCAGTGCTGGCCACGCTGGGGGCAATACGCAGTATTTT.

Many counts were recorded for this clonotype. The V and J genes are TRBV29-1 and TRBJ2-7, with unresolved D. Germline V gene lookup returns CDR1 SQVTM and CDR2 ANQGSEA. This CDR3 is built from 13 residues. V was trimmed by 4 bases and J by 2 bases, leaving 12 bases between them. The CDR3 nucleotides read TGCAGCGTTGCTCCGCTACCCGCCTACGAGCAGTACTTC. This translates into CSVAPLPAYEQYF.